The clone carrying this T cell receptor beta chain came up a few times. Its specificity is unknown. V was trimmed by 8 bases and J by 11 bases, leaving 12 bases between them. The CDR3 length is 10 residues. In germline, CDR1 is LNHDA, CDR2 SQIVND (reference sequence). TCRdb reprocessed the PCR reads via MiXCR and lists one record per CDR3 protein. The sample lists around 31,000 distinct CDR3 sequences; almost 50% were seen once. The data originate from a study of vaccination and CD4 T cells after COVID-19. The overall study: With 8 or 9 mild cases and one severe, convalescent patients were SARS-CoV-2 positive by nasal swab PCR. Early (day 14) and late (days 161 to 241) post-vaccine samples came from a few convalescent patients.

As for time point: late sampling 161 to 241 days after vaccination in a few convalescent patients. The study, taken as a whole, reports: In convalescent patients, 304 of 307 vaccine-specific clones were mono-reactive for SARS-CoV-2 spike. SARS-CoV-2-reactive clonotypes showed a nonsignificant median rise from approximately 23 to 38.

Sequenced material: CD4+ T cells from blood, taken about 7 months after SARS-CoV-2 vaccination. V gene TRBV19 combines with J gene TRBJ1-2; a weak D match, TRBD1 (5 bases). The origin of this receptor is a human donor who had recovered from COVID-19. The CDR3, as DNA: TGTGCCAGTGGCCGGGACCGATACACCTTC. Its protein product is CASGRDRYTF.